Listed below are T cell receptor beta chains from one sample, sequenced in a study of metastatic and nonmetastatic thyroid tumors. TCRdb recomputed clones from the PCR reads via MiXCR. The sample has roughly 70,000 clones, more than 15% seen once. The sequenced material came from blood. The source of these receptors is a female donor with papillary thyroid cancer or a benign thyroid nodule (not recorded which). Some clones in this sample may be carry-over from other donors' samples. CDR3s include the opening cysteine and the closing phenylalanine or tryptophan. The order of the fields is CDR3 length, J gene, V gene, D gene, clone size, CDR3 DNA, CDR3 protein. A D gene is named only where the DNA matches it firmly. Where a row states a size, it is once, few, many or the class of an expanded clone; other rows omit it.

>13|TRBJ2-2|TRBV28|.|.
TGTGCCAGTGGTGGACGGAACACCGGGGAGCTGTTTTTT
CASGGRNTGELFF
>15|TRBJ1-5|TRBV6-5|TRBD1|many
TGTGCCAGCAGTTACAGTGGCAGGGGGAGTCAGCCCCAGCATTTT
CASSYSGRGSQPQHF
>13|TRBJ2-2|TRBV20-1|TRBD2|many
TGCAGTGCTAGGACTAGCGACACCGGGGAGCTGTTTTTT
CSARTSDTGELFF
>13|TRBJ1-6|TRBV6-1|.|.
TGTGCCAGCAGTGAACAGCGTAATTCACCCCTCCACTTT
CASSEQRNSPLHF
>15|TRBJ2-1|TRBV20-1|.|.
TGCAGTGCTAGGGTCCACGGTCTAGCCTACAATGAGCAGTTCTTC
CSARVHGLAYNEQFF
>17|TRBJ2-3|TRBV9|.|.
TGTGCCAGCAGCCTTAAACGAGGACCCGCTTCCGCAGATACGCAGTATTTT
CASSLKRGPASADTQYF
>15|TRBJ1-6|TRBV20-1|.|.
TGCAGTGCTAGAGATTGGTGGCAGGGAAATTCACCCCTCCACTTT
CSARDWWQGNSPLHF
>15|TRBJ1-5|TRBV19|.|few
TGTGCCAGTAGTATAACGCCCGAGGCGAGTCAGCCCCAGCATTTT
CASSITPEASQPQHF
>13|TRBJ2-7|TRBV6-6|.|many
TGTGCCAGCAGTTACTCAGGGCCCGACGAGCAGTACTTC
CASSYSGPDEQYF
>12|TRBJ2-5|TRBV30|.|many
TGTGCCTGGAGACAGTACCAAGAGACCCAGTACTTC
CAWRQYQETQYF
>15|TRBJ2-7|TRBV20-1|TRBD2|.
TGCAGTGCTAGAGACTTTATGGCCGGGAGGAACGAGCAGTACTTC
CSARDFMAGRNEQYF
>18|TRBJ1-2|TRBV2|.|many
TGTGCCAGCAGTGAAGGCATTCAAAGGGGATTTCTAGGCTATGGCTACACCTTC
CASSEGIQRGFLGYGYTF
>16|TRBJ1-5|TRBV27|.|few
TGTGCCGGCAGTTCCTTAGGCCTTCCCCAACAGCAGCCCCAGCATTTT
CAGSSLGLPQQQPQHF
>15|TRBJ2-3|TRBV18|TRBD2|few
TGTGCCAGCTCATCGACGGGGGGGCCCACAGATACGCAGTATTTT
CASSSTGGPTDTQYF
>15|TRBJ1-1|TRBV19|TRBD1|many
TGTGCCAGTAGTATAGGTGGACAGGGAGACACTGAAGCTTTCTTT
CASSIGGQGDTEAFF
>13|TRBJ1-5|TRBV3-1|.|.
TGTGCCAGCAGGCCGGGGGGGAATCAGCCCCAGCATTTT
CASRPGGNQPQHF
>12|TRBJ2-3|TRBV20-1|.|many
TGCAGTGCTAGCGGGAGCACAGATACGCAGTATTTT
CSASGSTDTQYF
>16|TRBJ1-5|TRBV19|TRBD1|.
TGTGCTAGTAGACACCCGGGACAGGGGATGGACCAGCCCCAGCATTTT
CASRHPGQGMDQPQHF
>12|TRBJ1-6|TRBV28|.|.
TGTGCCAGCACTCAGATCAATTCACCCCTCCACTTT
CASTQINSPLHF
>13|TRBJ1-2|TRBV6-2/TRBV6-3|.|few
TGTGCCAGCAGTTACTCGTTTGCGTATGGCTACACCTTC
CASSYSFAYGYTF
>12|TRBJ2-5|TRBV10-3|TRBD1|few
TGTGCCATCAGTGGACAGGGGGAGACCCAGTACTTC
CAISGQGETQYF
>16|TRBJ2-3|TRBV27|TRBD2|few
TGTGCCAGCAGTTTAGGGACTAGCTGTACTATAGATACGCAGTATTTT
CASSLGTSCTIDTQYF
>13|TRBJ2-1|TRBV3-1|TRBD1|many
TGTGCCAGCAGCCGAACAGGGGGCTTTGAGCAGTTCTTC
CASSRTGGFEQFF
>14|TRBJ2-1|TRBV10-3|.|many
TGTGCCATCAGATACGAGGGGAACGTCGATGAGCAGTTCTTC
CAIRYEGNVDEQFF
>17|TRBJ2-2|TRBV10-3|.|many
TGTGCCATCAGCACCTCTAGAAACCAGGGGTATGGCGGGGAGCTGTTTTTT
CAISTSRNQGYGGELFF
>14|TRBJ1-5|TRBV20-1|.|.
TGCAGTGCTAGAGATCGCGGGGGCTCTCATCTCCAGCATTTT
CSARDRGGSHLQHF
>15|TRBJ2-7|TRBV11-2|.|many
TGTGCCAGCAGCTTAGTTGGGCAATTTGGGTACGAGCAGTACTTC
CASSLVGQFGYEQYF
>14|TRBJ2-1|TRBV4-1|.|many
TGCGCCAGCAGCCAAGGCGACATCAAGGGTGAGCAGTTCTTC
CASSQGDIKGEQFF
>16|TRBJ1-5|TRBV19|.|many
TGTGCCAGTAATCACCGGGGGCGGACAAGCAATCAGCCCCAGCATTTT
CASNHRGRTSNQPQHF
>16|TRBJ2-5|TRBV10-2|TRBD2|many
TGCGCCAGCAGTGAATCCGCTAGCGGGATTACGGAGACCCAGTACTTC
CASSESASGITETQYF
>14|TRBJ1-2|TRBV30|.|many
TGTGCCTCCCGTCCTTGGGGAGAGGGGTATGGCTACACCTTC
CASRPWGEGYGYTF
>18|TRBJ2-1|TRBV5-1|TRBD2|few
TGCGCCAGCAGCTTGGGACTAGCGAGAGGTTTCTCCTACAATGAGCAGTTCTTC
CASSLGLARGFSYNEQFF
>18|TRBJ2-1|TRBV11-1|.|many
TGTGCCAGCAGTCGACGTATCGTCGGGAAGAGGGGATACAATGAGCAGTTCTTC
CASSRRIVGKRGYNEQFF
>16|TRBJ2-1|TRBV5-4|.|.
TGTGCCAGCAGCTTGAGGAGGGGGTTGTCCTACAATGAGCAGTTCTTC
CASSLRRGLSYNEQFF
>14|TRBJ2-7|TRBV15|.|few
TGTGCCACCAGCAGAGATGCGACGGTTTACGAGCAGTACTTC
CATSRDATVYEQYF
>12|TRBJ2-2|TRBV7-9|.|many
TGTGCCAGCAGCTTAGAAACCGGGGAGCTGTTTTTT
CASSLETGELFF
>15|TRBJ2-7|TRBV14|.|many
TGTGCCAGCAGCCGGGCTCTAGGGAGCTCCTACGAGCAGTACTTC
CASSRALGSSYEQYF
>15|TRBJ2-3|TRBV5-1|.|many
TGCGCCAGCAGCCCCGGCGGGACAGTCCCAGATACGCAGTATTTT
CASSPGGTVPDTQYF
>14|TRBJ2-2|TRBV12-3/TRBV12-4|.|many
TGTGCCAGCAGGACGGGGGTGAGCACCGGGGAGCTGTTTTTT
CASRTGVSTGELFF
>14|TRBJ1-5|TRBV3-1|.|many
TGTGCCAGCAGCCCCGACGGCTACAATCAGCCCCAGCATTTT
CASSPDGYNQPQHF
>12|TRBJ1-2|TRBV20-1|.|many
TGCAGTGCTAGGGGGGGTAACTATGGCTACACCTTC
CSARGGNYGYTF
>12|TRBJ2-3|TRBV3-1|.|many
TGTGCCAGCAGCCAGGGACAATATACGCAGTATTTT
CASSQGQYTQYF
>11|TRBJ2-1|TRBV27|.|many
TGTGCCAGCAGTCGCTACAATGAGCAGTTCTTC
CASSRYNEQFF
>14|TRBJ1-2|TRBV18|.|.
TGTGCCAGCTCACGTCTACAGGAGGTCTATGGCTACACCTTC
CASSRLQEVYGYTF
>13|TRBJ1-1|TRBV27|.|.
TGTGCCGGAACGGCAGGGGTGCGCACTGAAGCTTTCTTT
CAGTAGVRTEAFF
>13|TRBJ2-5|TRBV19|.|many
TGTGCCAGTAGTATAGACAGGGATGAGACCCAGTACTTC
CASSIDRDETQYF
>15|TRBJ2-7|TRBV6-5|.|many
TGTGCCAGCAGTTACGGGGCAGGGCTCGGCGACGAGCAGTACTTC
CASSYGAGLGDEQYF